This T cell receptor (beta chain) was documented in a study of human T cells and chemical hapten exposure. As for the study in general: Subjects had 2% DPC placed on approximately 2 cm by approximately 2 cm of upper inner arm skin for sensitization. Small pooled library volume differences chiefly drove per-sample TCR yield variation. General observations from the study: There was no change with DPC sensitization in TCRs above 1 in 1000 frequency. Controls formed significantly fewer large CDR3 similarity clusters than expanded TCRs did.

TCRdb reprocessed the RACE reads with MiXCR, giving one entry per CDR3 protein. The sample gives over 35,000 distinct CDR3 sequences, under 4.5% of which show up once; around 26% is in the top ten. Noted time point: patch test 1, 2 weeks after DPC sensitization. The treatment is: therapeutic diphenylcyclopropenone sensitization with weekly scalp DPC. Unfractionated whole blood served as the source for total RNA extraction. Many counts were recorded for this clonotype. Its antigen is not known. Germline V gene lookup returns CDR1 SEHNR and CDR2 FQNEAQ (reference sequence). Trimming left V 5 bases short and J 0 bases short, with 13 bases between. The CDR3 is 16 residues long.

This sequence joins TRBV7-9 and TRBJ2-2, with D tentatively TRBD2 (6 bases). The sample was whole blood, taken in connection with sensitization to the hapten diphenylcyclopropenone (DPC). This sequence was found in a man in his forties or fifties with alopecia areata. Some clones in this sample may be carry-over from other donors' samples. The CDR3 sequence: CASSPWDFSNTGELFF. The CDR3 nucleotides are TGTGCCAGCAGCCCCTGGGACTTCTCGAACACCGGGGAGCTGTTTTTT.